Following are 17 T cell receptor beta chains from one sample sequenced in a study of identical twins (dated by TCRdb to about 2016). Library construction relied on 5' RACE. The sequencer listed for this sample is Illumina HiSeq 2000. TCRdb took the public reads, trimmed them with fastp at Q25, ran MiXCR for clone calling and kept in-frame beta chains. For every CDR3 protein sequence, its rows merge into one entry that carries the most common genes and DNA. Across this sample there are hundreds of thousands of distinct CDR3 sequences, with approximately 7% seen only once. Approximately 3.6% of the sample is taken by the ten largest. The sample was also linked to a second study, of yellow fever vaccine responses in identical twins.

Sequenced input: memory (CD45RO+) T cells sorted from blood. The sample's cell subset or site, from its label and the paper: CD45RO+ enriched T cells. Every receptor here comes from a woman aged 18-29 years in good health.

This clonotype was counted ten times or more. CDR3 DNA sequence: TGTGCCAGCAGCCAACGGACAGGGGGCTTGGACAATGAGCAGTTCTTC. It codes for CASSQRTGGLDNEQFF. The chain recombines TRBV3-1 with TRBJ2-1; 11 bases are a match to TRBD1. The ends lost 2 bases at V and 5 bases at J; junction bases unmatched: 5. The CDR3 spans 16 residues. Germline CDR1 and CDR2: LGHDT and YNNKEL (reference sequence).

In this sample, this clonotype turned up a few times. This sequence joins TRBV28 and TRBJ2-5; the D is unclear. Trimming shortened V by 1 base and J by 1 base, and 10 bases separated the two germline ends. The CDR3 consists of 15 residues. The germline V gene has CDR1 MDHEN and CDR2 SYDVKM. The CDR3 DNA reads TGTGCCAGCAGTTTATCGGGCAGAACCCAAGAGACCCAGTACTTC. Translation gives CASSLSGRTQETQYF.

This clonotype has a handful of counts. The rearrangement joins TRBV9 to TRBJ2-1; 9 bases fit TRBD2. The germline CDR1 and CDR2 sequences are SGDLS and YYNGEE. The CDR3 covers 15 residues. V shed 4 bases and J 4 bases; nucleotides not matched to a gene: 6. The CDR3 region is CASSQRLAEYNEQFF. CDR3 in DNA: TGTGCCAGCAGCCAGCGACTAGCGGAATACAATGAGCAGTTCTTC.

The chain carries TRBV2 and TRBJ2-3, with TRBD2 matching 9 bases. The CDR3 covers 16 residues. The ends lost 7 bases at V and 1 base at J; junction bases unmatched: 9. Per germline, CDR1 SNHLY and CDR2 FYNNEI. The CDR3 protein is CASNRLAAVGTDTQYF. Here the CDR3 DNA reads TGTGCCAGCAATAGACTAGCGGCCGTGGGCACAGATACGCAGTATTTT.

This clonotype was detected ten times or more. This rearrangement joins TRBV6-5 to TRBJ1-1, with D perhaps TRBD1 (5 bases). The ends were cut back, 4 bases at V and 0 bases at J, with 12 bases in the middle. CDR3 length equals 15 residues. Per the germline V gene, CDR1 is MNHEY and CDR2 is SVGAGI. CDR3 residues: CASSLGSRVNTEAFF. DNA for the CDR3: TGTGCCAGCAGTTTAGGTTCCAGGGTGAACACTGAAGCTTTCTTT.

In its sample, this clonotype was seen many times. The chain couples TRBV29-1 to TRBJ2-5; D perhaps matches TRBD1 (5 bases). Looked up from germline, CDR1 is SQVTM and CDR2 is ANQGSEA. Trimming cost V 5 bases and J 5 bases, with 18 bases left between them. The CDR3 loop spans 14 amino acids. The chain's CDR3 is CSVSNLGAGETQYF. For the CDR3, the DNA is TGCAGCGTTTCAAACTTAGGGGCCGGGGAGACCCAGTACTTC. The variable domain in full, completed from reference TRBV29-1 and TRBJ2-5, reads SAVISQKPSRDICQRGTSLTIQCQVDSQVTMMFWYRQQPGQSLTLIATANQGSEATYESGFVIDKFPISRPNLTFSTLTVSNMSPEDSSIYLCSVSNLGAGETQYFGPGTRLLVL.

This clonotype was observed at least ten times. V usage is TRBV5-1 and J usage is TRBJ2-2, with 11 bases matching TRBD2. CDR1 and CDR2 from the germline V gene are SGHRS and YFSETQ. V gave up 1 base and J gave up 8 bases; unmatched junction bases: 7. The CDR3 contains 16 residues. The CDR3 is CASSLLLAGGAGELFF. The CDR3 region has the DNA TGCGCCAGCAGCTTGTTGCTAGCGGGGGGCGCAGGGGAGCTGTTTTTT.

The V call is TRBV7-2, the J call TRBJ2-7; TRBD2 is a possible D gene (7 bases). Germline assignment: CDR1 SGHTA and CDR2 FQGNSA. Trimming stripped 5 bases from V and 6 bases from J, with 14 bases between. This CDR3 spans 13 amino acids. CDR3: CASSPEGGREQYF. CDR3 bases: TGTGCCAGCAGCCCCGAGGGGGGGCGCGAGCAGTACTTC.

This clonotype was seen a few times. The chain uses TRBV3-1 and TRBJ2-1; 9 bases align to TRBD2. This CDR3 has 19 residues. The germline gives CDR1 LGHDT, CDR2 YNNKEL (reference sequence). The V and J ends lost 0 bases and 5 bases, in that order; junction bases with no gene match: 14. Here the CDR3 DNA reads TGTGCCAGCAGCCAAGATCGGGCGGGGGGGCCATTGGGGAACAATGAGCAGTTCTTC. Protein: CASSQDRAGGPLGNNEQFF.

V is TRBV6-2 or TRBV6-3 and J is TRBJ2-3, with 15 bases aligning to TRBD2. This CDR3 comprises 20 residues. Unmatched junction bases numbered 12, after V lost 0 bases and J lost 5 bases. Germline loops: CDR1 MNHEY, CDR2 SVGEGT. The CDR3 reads CASSYSGLAGGPLVGDTQYF. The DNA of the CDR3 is TGTGCCAGCAGTTACTCGGGACTAGCGGGAGGACCTCTCGTTGGAGATACGCAGTATTTT.

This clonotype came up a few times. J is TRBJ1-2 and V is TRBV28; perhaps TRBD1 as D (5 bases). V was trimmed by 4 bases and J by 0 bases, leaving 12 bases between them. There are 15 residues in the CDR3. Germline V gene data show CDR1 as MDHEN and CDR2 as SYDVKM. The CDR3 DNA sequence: TGTGCCAGCAGTTCCCCCGGGACGCCTAACTATGGCTACACCTTC. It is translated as CASSSPGTPNYGYTF.

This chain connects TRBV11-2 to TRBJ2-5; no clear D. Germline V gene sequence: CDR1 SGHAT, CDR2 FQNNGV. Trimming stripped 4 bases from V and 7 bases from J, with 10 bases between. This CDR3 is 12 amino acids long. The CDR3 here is CASSSPVGTQYF. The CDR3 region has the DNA TGTGCCAGCAGCTCCCCCGTCGGGACCCAGTACTTC. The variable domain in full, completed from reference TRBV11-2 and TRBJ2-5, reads EAGVAQSPRYKIIEKRQSVAFWCNPISGHATLYWYQQILGQGPKLLIQFQNNGVVDDSQLPKDRFSAERLKGVDSTLKIQPAKLEDSAVYLCASSSPVGTQYFGPGTRLLVL.

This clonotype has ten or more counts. This CDR3 is CASSLSSGTGSGKLFF. For the CDR3, the DNA is TGTGCCAGCAGCTTGAGTTCGGGTACAGGTTCGGGAAAACTGTTTTTT. The V call is TRBV11-2, the J call TRBJ1-4, with a possible D match to TRBD1 (5 bases). The CDR3 is 16 residues long. Germline V gene lookup returns CDR1 SGHAT and CDR2 FQNNGV. Deletions cut 3 bases from V and 10 bases from J, with 21 bases between.

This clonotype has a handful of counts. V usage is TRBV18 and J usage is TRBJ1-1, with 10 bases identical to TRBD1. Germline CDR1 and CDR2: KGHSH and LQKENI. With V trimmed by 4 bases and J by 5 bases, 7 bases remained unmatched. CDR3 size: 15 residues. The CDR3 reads CASSQNRDRGTEAFF. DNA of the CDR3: TGTGCCAGCTCACAAAACCGGGACAGGGGAACTGAAGCTTTCTTT.

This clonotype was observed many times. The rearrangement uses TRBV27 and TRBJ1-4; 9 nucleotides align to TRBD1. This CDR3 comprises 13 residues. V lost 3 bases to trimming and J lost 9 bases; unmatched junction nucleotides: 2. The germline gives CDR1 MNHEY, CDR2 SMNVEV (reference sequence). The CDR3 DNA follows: TGTGCCAGCAGTTTGGGACAGGGCCAAAAACTGTTTTTT. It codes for CASSLGQGQKLFF.

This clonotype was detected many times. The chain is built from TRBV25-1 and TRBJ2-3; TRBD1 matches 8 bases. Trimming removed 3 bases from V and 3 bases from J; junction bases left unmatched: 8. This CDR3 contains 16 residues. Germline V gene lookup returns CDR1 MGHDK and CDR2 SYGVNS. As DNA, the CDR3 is TGTGCCAGCAGTGAGGGGGCAGGGGGCAGGACAGATACGCAGTATTTT. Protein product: CASSEGAGGRTDTQYF.

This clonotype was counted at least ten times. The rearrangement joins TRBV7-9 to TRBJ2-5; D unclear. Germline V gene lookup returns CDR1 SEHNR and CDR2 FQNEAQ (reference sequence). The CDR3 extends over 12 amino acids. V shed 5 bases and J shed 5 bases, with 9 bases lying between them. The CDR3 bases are TGTGCCAGCAGCGCAAACTCTGAGACCCAGTACTTC. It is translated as CASSANSETQYF.